The clone carrying this T cell receptor (beta chain) was observed at least ten times. MiXCR was run by TCRdb on the 5' RACE reads, yielding one entry per CDR3 protein. The sample includes about 27,000 distinct CDR3 sequences, roughly 15% of them seen just once. The sample originates from a study of T-cell memory formation after mild COVID-19. Germline V gene lookup returns CDR1 MGHDK and CDR2 SYGVNS. The V gene end was trimmed by 6 bases and the J gene end by 4 bases; junction bases not matched to a gene: 10. The CDR3 extends over 15 amino acids. The chain couples TRBV25-1 to TRBJ2-7; 9 bases are shared with TRBD1. The sequence derives from an adult who had mild COVID-19 (a few samples of this study predate the infection). Cell type and time point are not known. The sequenced material came from PBMCs or a T cell subset sorted from them (not recorded which). The DNA for the CDR3 is TGTGCCAGCAGGGATATCGGGACAGGGTCATACGAGCAGTACTTC. It translates to CASRDIGTGSYEQYF.